This T cell receptor (beta chain) derives from a study of T cell changes during pregnancy in multiple sclerosis (dated 2019 in TCRdb). A note on the overall study: Changes in the T cell repertoire over the course of pregnancy were examined in this study in women with multiple sclerosis.

The protocol used for the library was the immunoSEQ multiplex PCR assay. Not all clones reach the TCRdb copy of this immuneACCESS table, which keeps in-frame sequences only. Checked studies attribute under half of the gap to unresolved V genes and leave the rest unexplained. The sample includes tens of thousands of clones, with 93% observed a single time. The top ten hold approximately 2.5% of the sample. With respect to this clone: What this receptor recognizes is not known. One base away there is no much larger clone; base qualities are not given.

V sheds 4 bases and J sheds 9 bases, leaving 19 bases between their ends. The CDR3, from cysteine to phenylalanine, totals 15 residues. The only DNA kept is the CDR3, 45 bases in frame from the first base. The germline V gene provides CDR1 SGHDN and CDR2 FVKESK. The TCR comes from a female donor with multiple sclerosis, enrolled in a pregnancy study. The sequencing here drew on peripheral blood, taken in the second trimester of pregnancy. Recombination linked TRBV14 to TRBJ2-1; TRBD1 is a weak D gene call, 6 bases matching. The nucleotide sequence reads as follows: TGTGCCAGCAGCCCAATCTCCAACAGGGTTGGTGAGCAGTTCTTC. Its product reads: CASSPISNRVGEQFF.